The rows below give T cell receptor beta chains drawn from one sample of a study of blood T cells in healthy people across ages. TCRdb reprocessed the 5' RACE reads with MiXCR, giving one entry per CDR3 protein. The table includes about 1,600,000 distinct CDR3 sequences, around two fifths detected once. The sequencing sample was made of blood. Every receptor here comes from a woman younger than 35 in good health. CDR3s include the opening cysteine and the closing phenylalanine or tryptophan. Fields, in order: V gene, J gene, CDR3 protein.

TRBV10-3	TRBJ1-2	CAISESGPGTGDGYTF
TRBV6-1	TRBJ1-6	CASSEYSQERSSPLHF
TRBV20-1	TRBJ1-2	CSASFTGVYGYTF
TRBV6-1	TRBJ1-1	CASSALTGGAGGNTEAFF
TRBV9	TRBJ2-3	CANSVDVAGGGTQYF
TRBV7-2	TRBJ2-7	CASRGPLGFGEQYF
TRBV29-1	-	CSGAKGDSFAEQYF
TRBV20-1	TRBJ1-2	CSATHGNNYGYTF
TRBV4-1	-	CASQPAGELGTQYF
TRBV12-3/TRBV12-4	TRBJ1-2	CASSLDRGYRPYGYTF
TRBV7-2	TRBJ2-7	CASSWGQGAGYEQYF
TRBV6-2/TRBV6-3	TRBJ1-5	CASQPRAPRGQPQHF
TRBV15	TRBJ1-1	CATSRDRGNTEAFF
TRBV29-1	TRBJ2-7	CSVVATGALYEQYF
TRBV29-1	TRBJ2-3	CSLLFSGRGADTQYF
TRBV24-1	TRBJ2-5	CATSDLSPVGTGWETQYF
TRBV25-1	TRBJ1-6	CASSEEGPHSPLHF
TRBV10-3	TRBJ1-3	CATESGGQTGNTIYF
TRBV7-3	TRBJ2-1	CASSLSGRADNNEQFF
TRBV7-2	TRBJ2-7	CASSYYRGTNNEQYF
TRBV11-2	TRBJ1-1	CASSNTGGLTEAFF
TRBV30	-	CAGEAGGDEQYF
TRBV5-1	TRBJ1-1	CASSLDTLNTEAFF
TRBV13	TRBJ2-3	CASSLERTIDTQYF
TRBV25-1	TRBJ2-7	CASSVVVGEQYF
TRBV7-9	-	CASSTGDRGRETQYF
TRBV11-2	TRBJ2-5	CASSFGARAQETQYF
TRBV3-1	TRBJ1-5	CASSQETGNQPQHF
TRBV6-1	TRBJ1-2	CASKQLVVAARDGGYTF
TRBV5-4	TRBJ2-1	CASSTDSEPKFF
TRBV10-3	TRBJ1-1	CAISESIRGEAFF
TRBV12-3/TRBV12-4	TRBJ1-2	CASSGGTANYGYTF
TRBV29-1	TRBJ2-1	CSVEPVDRGYFDEQFF
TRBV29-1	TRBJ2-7	CSVKGGNSYEQYF
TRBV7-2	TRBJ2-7	CASSLSGVLDEQYF
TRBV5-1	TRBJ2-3	CASSLGGTASTDTQYF
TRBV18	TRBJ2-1	CASSPPNRGNEQFF
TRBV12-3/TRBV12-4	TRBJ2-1	CASRSTSGSYEQFF
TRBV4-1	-	CASSHETSSYNEQYF
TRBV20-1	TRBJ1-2	CSVPGQGSDGYTF
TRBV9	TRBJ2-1	CASSAGLAGVVPSSYNEQFF
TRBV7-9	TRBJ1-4	CASSPLSGGEKLFF
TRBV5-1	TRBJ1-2	CASSLAAEGYTF
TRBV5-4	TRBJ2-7	CASSSPPGVEQYF
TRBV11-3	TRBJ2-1	CASSLGLAFGEQFF
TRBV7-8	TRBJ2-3	CASSNTAPRHDTQYF
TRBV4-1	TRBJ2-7	CASSQDRRGGYEQYF
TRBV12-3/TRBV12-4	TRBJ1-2	CASSLGAPGYTF
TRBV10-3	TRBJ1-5	CAISESGGGQPQHF
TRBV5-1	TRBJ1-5	CASSLERAPQHF
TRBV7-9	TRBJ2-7	CASSPNSGIYEQYF
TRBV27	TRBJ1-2	CASSLMGDYGYTF
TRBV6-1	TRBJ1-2	CASKVGQFYGYTF
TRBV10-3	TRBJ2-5	CAISPASANPNEQYF
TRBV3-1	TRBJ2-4	CASSPMTSAVDIQYF